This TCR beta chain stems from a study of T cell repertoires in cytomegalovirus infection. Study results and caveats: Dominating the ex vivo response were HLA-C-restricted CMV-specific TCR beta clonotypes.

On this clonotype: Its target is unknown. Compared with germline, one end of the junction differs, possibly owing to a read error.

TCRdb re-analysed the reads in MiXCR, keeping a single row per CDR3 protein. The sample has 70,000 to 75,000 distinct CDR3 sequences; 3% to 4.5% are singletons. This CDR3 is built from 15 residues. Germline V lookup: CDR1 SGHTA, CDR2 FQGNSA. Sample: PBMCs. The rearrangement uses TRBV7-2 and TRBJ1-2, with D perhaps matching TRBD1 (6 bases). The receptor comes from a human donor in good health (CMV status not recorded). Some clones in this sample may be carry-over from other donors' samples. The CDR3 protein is CARSLLTGLGYGYTF. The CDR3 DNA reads TGTGCCAGAAGCTTGTTGACAGGCCTGGGCTATGGCTACACCTTC.